One and the same sample provided the 6 T cell receptor beta chains below, sequenced in a study of Graves' ophthalmopathy and Graves' hyperthyroidism. RNA transcripts were the source from which TCR beta CDR3 regions were amplified. The first round was an RT-PCR with HTBI primers, and the second round was a multiplex PCR. MiXCR was run by TCRdb on the multiplex PCR reads, yielding one entry per CDR3 protein. The table records fewer than 650,000 distinct CDR3 sequences, about a fifth of them present only once. Sample: peripheral blood. The receptor set was obtained from a woman younger than 30 with stable Graves' hyperthyroidism. Some clones in this sample may be carry-over from other donors' samples.

The sample holds many counts of this clonotype. The genes are TRBV12-3 or TRBV12-4 and TRBJ1-2, with 7 bases matching TRBD1. This CDR3 has 15 residues. V shed 9 bases, J shed 5 bases, and the junction held 15 bases outside the gene matches. CDR3 DNA sequence: TGTGCCAGAAGACAGGGCATAGTGGCGATGTATGGCTACACCTTC. Its protein product is CARRQGIVAMYGYTF.

This clonotype was recorded a few times. The chain has TRBV5-1 and TRBJ2-2; 10 bases map to TRBD1. Germline V gene sequence: CDR1 SGHRS, CDR2 YFSETQ. With V trimmed by 4 bases and J by 5 bases, 8 bases remained unmatched. The CDR3 runs to 16 residues. The CDR3 protein is CASSRPDRGQTGELFF. The CDR3 DNA follows: TGCGCCAGCAGCCGACCTGACAGGGGGCAGACCGGGGAGCTGTTTTTT.

This clonotype showed up just a few times. The genes are TRBV25-1 and TRBJ2-2, with a tentative D call TRBD1 (6 bases). From germline, CDR1 is MGHDK and CDR2 SYGVNS. With 3 bases removed from V and 3 bases from J, the gap between germline ends came to 14 bases. The CDR3 totals 16 residues. The CDR3 region is CASSDGTRGHTGELFF. In DNA, the CDR3 is TGTGCCAGCAGTGATGGTACCAGGGGCCACACCGGGGAGCTGTTTTTT. Full variable domain (missing parts from reference TRBV25-1 and TRBJ2-2): EADIYQTPRYLVIGTGKKITLECSQTMGHDKMYWYQQDPGMELHLIHYSYGVNSTEKGDLSSESTVSRIRTEHFPLTLESARPSHTSQYLCASSDGTRGHTGELFFGEGSRLTVL.

The chain links TRBV6-5 to TRBJ2-7, with no clear D. Trimming cost V 1 base and J 6 bases, with 10 bases left between them. Germline V gene sequence: CDR1 MNHEY, CDR2 SVGAGI. This CDR3 has 13 amino acids. CDR3 bases: TGTGCCAGCAGTTACTTCGAGGATGGCGAGCAGTACTTC. As protein: CASSYFEDGEQYF.

This clonotype was seen many times. The gene calls are TRBV6-1 and TRBJ2-7; TRBD1 might be the D (5 bases). Germline CDR1 and CDR2: MNHNS and SASEGT. V was pared by 6 bases and J by 2 bases, with 17 bases between. This CDR3 spans 15 amino acids. In DNA form, the CDR3 reads TGTGCCAGCAGACAAGTACCGTGGGGCGCCTACGAGCAGTACTTC. This gives the protein CASRQVPWGAYEQYF.

The CDR3 sequence: CASSLESLYYEQYF. CDR3 DNA: TGTGCCAGCAGCTTAGAATCCCTATACTACGAGCAGTACTTC. V is TRBV7-2 and J is TRBJ2-7; the D is unclear. Germline V gives CDR1 SGHTA, CDR2 FQGNSA. This CDR3 spans 14 amino acids. Trimming removed 1 base at V and 3 bases at J, with 10 bases between.